The clone carrying this T cell receptor beta chain was counted only a few times. No antigen is known for it. TCRdb passed the reads through MiXCR, listing each CDR3 protein once. The sample shows more than 400,000 distinct CDR3 sequences, about 26% of them seen only once. Germline-derived CDR1 and CDR2 are MNHEY and SVGAGI. The V gene lost 0 bases and the J gene lost 6 bases, with 13 bases spanning the gap. The CDR3 consists of 15 residues. This entry belongs to a study of T cell repertoires in cytomegalovirus infection. Study-wide context: Matching HLA type and CMV infection were both indicated by public TCR beta signatures. Findings of the study overall: Summed frequency of public TCR beta families distinguished CMV carriers with the relevant HLA.

The material sequenced was PBMCs. This sequence originates from a human donor in good health (CMV status not recorded). Some clones in this sample may be carry-over from other donors' samples. The chain is built from TRBV6-5 and TRBJ2-3; the D is unclear. CDR3 sequence reads: CASSYSRSAHDTQYF. CDR3 nucleotide sequence: TGTGCCAGCAGTTACTCGAGGAGTGCACACGATACGCAGTATTTT.